The T cell receptor (beta chain) under discussion was sequenced for a study of CD8 T cells in ankylosing spondylitis. This clonotype was seen a few times. What it recognizes is unknown. MiXCR, run by TCRdb on the 5' RACE reads, gives a single entry per CDR3 protein. The repertoire holds under 200,000 distinct CDR3 sequences, with 8.5% to 10% as singletons. Study outcomes and limitations: Matched ankylosing spondylitis synovial fluid reportedly showed significant enrichment of disease-linked clones.

The CDR3 extends over 13 amino acids. V was trimmed by 5 bases and J by 5 bases, leaving 13 bases between them. Germline CDR1 is SGHRS and CDR2 is YFSETQ. The rearrangement links TRBV5-1 to TRBJ1-1; the D gene is possibly TRBD1 (5 bases). The sequencing sample was made of blood, either unsorted or a sorted T cell fraction (not recorded which). The clonotype comes from a female donor with ankylosing spondylitis or in good health (not recorded which). The CDR3 loop reads CASRLDRVTEAFF. The CDR3 bases are TGCGCCAGCAGGCTAGACAGAGTAACTGAAGCTTTCTTT.